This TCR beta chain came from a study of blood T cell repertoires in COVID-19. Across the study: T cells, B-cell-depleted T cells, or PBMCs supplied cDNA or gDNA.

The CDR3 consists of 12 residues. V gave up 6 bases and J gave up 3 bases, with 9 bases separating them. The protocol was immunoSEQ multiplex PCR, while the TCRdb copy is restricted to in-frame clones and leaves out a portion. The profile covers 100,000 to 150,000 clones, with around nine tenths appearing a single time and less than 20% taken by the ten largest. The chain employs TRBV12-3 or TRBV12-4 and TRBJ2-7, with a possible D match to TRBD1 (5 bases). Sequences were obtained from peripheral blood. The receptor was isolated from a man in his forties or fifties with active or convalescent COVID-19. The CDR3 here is CASRLDSYEQYF. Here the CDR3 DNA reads TGTGCCAGCAGACTCGACAGCTACGAGCAGTACTTC.